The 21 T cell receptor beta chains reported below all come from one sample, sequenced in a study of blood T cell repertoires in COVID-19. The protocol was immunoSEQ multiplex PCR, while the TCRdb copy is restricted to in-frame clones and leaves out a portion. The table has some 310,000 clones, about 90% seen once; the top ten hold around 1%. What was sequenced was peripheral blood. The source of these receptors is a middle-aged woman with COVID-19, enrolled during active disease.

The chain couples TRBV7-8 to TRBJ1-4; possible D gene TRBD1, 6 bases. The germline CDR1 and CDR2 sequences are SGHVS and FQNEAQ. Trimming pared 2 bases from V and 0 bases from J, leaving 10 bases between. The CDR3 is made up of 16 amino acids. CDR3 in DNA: TGTGCCAGCAGCTTACAGGGGAAGGCAACTAATGAAAAACTGTTTTTT. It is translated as CASSLQGKATNEKLFF.

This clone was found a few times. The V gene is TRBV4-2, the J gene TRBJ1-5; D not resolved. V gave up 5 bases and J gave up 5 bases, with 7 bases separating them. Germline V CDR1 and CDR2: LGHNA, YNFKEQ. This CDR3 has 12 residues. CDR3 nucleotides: TGTGCCAGCAGCGGGCAGGATCAGCCCCAGCATTTT. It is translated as CASSGQDQPQHF.

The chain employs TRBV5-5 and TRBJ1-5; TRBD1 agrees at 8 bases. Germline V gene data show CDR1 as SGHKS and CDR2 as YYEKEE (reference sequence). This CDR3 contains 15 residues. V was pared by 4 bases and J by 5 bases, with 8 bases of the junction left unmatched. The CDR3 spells CASSGGQELYQPQHF. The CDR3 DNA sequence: TGTGCCAGCAGCGGGGGACAGGAACTTTATCAGCCCCAGCATTTT.

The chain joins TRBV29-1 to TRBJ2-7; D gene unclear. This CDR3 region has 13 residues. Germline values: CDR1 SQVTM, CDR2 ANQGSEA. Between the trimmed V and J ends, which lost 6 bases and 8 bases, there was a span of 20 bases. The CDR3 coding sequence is TGCAGCGTAGTCTATACAGCTCCTACGAAGCAGTACTTC. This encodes CSVVYTAPTKQYF.

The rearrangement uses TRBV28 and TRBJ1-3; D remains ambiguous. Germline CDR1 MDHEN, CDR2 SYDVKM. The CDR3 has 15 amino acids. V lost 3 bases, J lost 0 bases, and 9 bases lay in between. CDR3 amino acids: CASSFSGRSGNTIYF. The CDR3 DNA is TGTGCCAGCAGTTTTAGCGGCCGCTCTGGAAACACCATATATTTT.

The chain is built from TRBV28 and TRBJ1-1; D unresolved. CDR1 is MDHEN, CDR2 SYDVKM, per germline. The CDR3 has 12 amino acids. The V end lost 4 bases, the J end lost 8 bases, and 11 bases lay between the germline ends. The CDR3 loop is CASSSYSLEAFF. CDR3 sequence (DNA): TGTGCCAGCAGTTCTTACAGCTTGGAAGCTTTCTTT. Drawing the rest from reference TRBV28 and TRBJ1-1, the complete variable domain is DVKVTQSSRYLVKRTGEKVFLECVQDMDHENMFWYRQDPGLGLRLIYFSYDVKMKEKGDIPEGYSVSREKKERFSLILESASTNQTSMYLCASSSYSLEAFFGQGTRLTVV.

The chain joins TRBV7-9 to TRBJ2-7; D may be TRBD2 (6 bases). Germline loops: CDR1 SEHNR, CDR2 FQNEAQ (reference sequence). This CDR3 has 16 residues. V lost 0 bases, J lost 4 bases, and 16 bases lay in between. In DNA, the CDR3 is TGTGCCAGCAGCTTAGCGCGGGGTGGACACACGTACGAGCAGTACTTC. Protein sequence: CASSLARGGHTYEQYF.

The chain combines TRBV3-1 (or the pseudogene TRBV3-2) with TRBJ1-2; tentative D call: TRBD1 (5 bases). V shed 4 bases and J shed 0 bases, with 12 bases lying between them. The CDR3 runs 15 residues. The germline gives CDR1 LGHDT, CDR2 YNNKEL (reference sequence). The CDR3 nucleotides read TGTGCCAGCAGCCTTAGGGGAGGAGCTAACTATGGCTACACCTTC. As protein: CASSLRGGANYGYTF.

CDR3 loop: CASSARVSNQPQHF. The CDR3 coding sequence is TGTGCCAGCAGTGCCAGGGTAAGCAATCAGCCCCAGCATTTT. The chain employs TRBV6-2 or TRBV6-3 and TRBJ1-5, with D possibly matching TRBD1 (5 bases). V lost 5 bases to trimming and J lost 1 base, with 9 bases between them. The CDR3 has 14 residues. CDR1 is MNHEY and CDR2 is SVGEGT in the germline V gene.

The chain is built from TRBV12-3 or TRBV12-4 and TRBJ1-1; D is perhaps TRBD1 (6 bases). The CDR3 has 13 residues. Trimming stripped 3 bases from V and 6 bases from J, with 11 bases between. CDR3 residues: CASSFGGGPEAFF. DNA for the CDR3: TGTGCCAGCAGTTTTGGCGGGGGCCCTGAAGCTTTCTTT.

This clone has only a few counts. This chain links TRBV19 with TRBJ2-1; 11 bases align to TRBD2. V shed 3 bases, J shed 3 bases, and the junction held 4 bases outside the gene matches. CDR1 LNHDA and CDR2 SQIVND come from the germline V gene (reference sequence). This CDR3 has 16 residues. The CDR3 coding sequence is TGTGCCAGTAGTATGGGACTAGCGGCGCTCTACAATGAGCAGTTCTTC. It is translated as CASSMGLAALYNEQFF.

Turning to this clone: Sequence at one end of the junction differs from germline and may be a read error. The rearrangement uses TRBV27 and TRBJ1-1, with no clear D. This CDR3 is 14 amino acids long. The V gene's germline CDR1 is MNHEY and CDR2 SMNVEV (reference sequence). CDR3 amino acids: CVSSLSITQTKAFF. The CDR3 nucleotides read TGTGTCAGCAGTTTATCGATCACTCAAACTAAAGCTTTCTTT.

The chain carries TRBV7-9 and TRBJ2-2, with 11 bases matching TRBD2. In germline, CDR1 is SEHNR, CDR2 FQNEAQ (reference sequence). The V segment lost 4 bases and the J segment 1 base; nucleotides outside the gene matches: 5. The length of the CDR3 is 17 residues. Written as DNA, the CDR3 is TGTGCCAGCAGCTATATAGCGGGGGGGATGAACACCGGGGAGCTGTTTTTT. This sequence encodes CASSYIAGGMNTGELFF.

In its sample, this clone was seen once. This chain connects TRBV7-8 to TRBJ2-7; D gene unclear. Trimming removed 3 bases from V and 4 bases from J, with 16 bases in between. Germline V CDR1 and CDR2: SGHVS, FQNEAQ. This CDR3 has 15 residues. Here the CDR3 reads CASSFSRSEEYEQYF. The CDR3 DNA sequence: TGTGCCAGCAGCTTTTCACGGTCAGAGGAATACGAGCAGTACTTC.

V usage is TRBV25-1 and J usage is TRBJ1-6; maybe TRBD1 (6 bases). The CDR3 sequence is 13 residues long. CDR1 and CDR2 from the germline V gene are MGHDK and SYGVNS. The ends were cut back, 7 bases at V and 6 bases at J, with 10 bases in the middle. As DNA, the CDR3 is TGTGCCAGCAAGTACAGGGTTAATTCACCCCTCCACTTT. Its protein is CASKYRVNSPLHF. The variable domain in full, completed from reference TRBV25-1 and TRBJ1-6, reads EADIYQTPRYLVIGTGKKITLECSQTMGHDKMYWYQQDPGMELHLIHYSYGVNSTEKGDLSSESTVSRIRTEHFPLTLESARPSHTSQYLCASKYRVNSPLHFGNGTRLTVT.

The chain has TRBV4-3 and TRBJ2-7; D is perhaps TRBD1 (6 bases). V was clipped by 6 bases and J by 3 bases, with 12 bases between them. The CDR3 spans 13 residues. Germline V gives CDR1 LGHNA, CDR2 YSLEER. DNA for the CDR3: TGCGCCAGCAGGCAGACAGGAAGCTACGAGCAGTACTTC. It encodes CASRQTGSYEQYF.

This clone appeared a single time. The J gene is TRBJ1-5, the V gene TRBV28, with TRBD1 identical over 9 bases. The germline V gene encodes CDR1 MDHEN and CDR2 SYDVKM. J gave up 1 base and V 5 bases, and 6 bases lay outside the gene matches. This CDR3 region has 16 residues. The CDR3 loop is CASSPGQGVSNQPQHF. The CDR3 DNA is TGTGCCAGCAGTCCGGGACAGGGTGTAAGCAATCAGCCCCAGCATTTT. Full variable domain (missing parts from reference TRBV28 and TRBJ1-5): DVKVTQSSRYLVKRTGEKVFLECVQDMDHENMFWYRQDPGLGLRLIYFSYDVKMKEKGDIPEGYSVSREKKERFSLILESASTNQTSMYLCASSPGQGVSNQPQHFGDGTRLSIL.

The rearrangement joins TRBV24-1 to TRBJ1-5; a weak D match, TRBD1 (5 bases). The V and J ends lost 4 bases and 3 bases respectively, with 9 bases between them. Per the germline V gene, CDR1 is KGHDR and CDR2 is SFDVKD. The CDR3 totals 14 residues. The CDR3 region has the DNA TGTGCCACCAGTGAGGCGGGGGTCAATCAGCCCCAGCATTTT. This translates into CATSEAGVNQPQHF.

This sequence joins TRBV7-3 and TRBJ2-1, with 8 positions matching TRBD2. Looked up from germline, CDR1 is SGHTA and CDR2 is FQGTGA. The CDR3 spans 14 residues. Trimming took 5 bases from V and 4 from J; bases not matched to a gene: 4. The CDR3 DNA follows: TGTGCCAGCAGCCCCGGGACTAGATACAATGAGCAGTTCTTC. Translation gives CASSPGTRYNEQFF.

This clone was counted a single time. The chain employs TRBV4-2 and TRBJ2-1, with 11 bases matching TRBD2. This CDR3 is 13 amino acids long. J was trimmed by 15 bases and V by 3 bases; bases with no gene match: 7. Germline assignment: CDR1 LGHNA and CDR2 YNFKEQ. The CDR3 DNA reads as TGTGCCAGCAGCCAGGAGATAGCGGGGGGGGCGTTCTTC. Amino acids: CASSQEIAGGAFF.

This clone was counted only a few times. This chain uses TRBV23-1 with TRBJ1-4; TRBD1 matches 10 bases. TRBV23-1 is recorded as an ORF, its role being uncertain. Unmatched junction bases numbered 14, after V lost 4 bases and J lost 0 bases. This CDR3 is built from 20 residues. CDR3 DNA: TGCGCCAGCAGTCGACGGCTCCGGGACAGGGGTATCGCAACTAATGAAAAACTGTTTTTT. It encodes CASSRRLRDRGIATNEKLFF.